This TCR beta chain was documented in a study of cytomegalovirus exposure and HLA in healthy donors. Study-level findings and limits: Both high specificity and high sensitivity reportedly marked the classifier's diagnosis of cytomegalovirus status.

This clone was found a few times. Antigen specificity is unknown. Use of 60 Vbeta and 13 Jbeta primers characterized the PCR. Sequencing used immunoSEQ multiplex PCR; TCRdb keeps in-frame clones, though not all of them. Of 35,000 to 55,000 clones listed, roughly 60% are singletons. The V and J ends lost 4 bases and 1 base, in that order; junction bases with no gene match: 6. The germline V gene encodes CDR1 SGHNT and CDR2 YYREEE (reference sequence). The CDR3 totals 16 residues. The sequence was obtained from a human donor in good health. This rearrangement joins TRBV5-4 to TRBJ2-2; 8 nucleotides match TRBD1. Sample: PBMCs. This CDR3 is CASSAPGTGNTGELFF. The CDR3 DNA follows: TGTGCCAGCAGCGCACCCGGGACAGGGAACACCGGGGAGCTGTTTTTT.